These 7 T cell receptor beta chains came from one sample sequenced in a study of blood T cell repertoires in COVID-19. The protocol was immunoSEQ multiplex PCR, while the TCRdb copy is restricted to in-frame clones and leaves out a portion. The sample records 200,000 to 250,000 clones, roughly four fifths being singletons. The sequenced material came from peripheral blood. The source is a woman older than 75 with COVID-19, enrolled during active disease.

This rearrangement joins TRBV7-2 to TRBJ1-5, with TRBD1 as a possible D gene (5 bases). This CDR3 contains 13 residues. The germline V gene encodes CDR1 SGHTA and CDR2 FQGNSA. Between the trimmed V and J ends, which lost 0 bases and 13 bases, there was a span of 13 bases. The CDR3 spells CASSLADSRLQHF. For the CDR3, the DNA is TGTGCCAGCAGCTTAGCCGACAGCCGTCTACAGCATTTT.

The chain carries TRBV6-1 and TRBJ2-7, with D possibly matching TRBD2 (7 bases). CDR1 MNHNS and CDR2 SASEGT come from the germline V gene. Trimming removed 3 bases at V and 1 base at J, with 10 bases between. This CDR3 region has 14 residues. CDR3 nucleotides: TGTGCCAGCAGTGAGGGGGGGGCGTCCTACGAGCAGTACTTC. This translates into CASSEGGASYEQYF.

J is TRBJ1-2 and V is TRBV3-1 (or the pseudogene TRBV3-2); a possible D gene is TRBD1 (6 bases). This CDR3 is 15 amino acids long. Per the germline V gene, CDR1 is LGHDT and CDR2 is YNNKEL (reference sequence). Trimming cost V 1 base and J 2 bases, with 11 bases left between them. The CDR3 DNA follows: TGTGCCAGCAGCCAAGCAGGGGAGCGAAACTATGGCTACACCTTC. Residues: CASSQAGERNYGYTF.

The rearrangement links TRBV4-1 to TRBJ1-2; 11 bases agree with TRBD1. V lost 4 bases, J lost 2 bases, and 6 bases stayed unmatched. CDR1 and CDR2 from the germline V gene are MGHRA and YSYEKL. CDR3 size: 16 residues. In nucleotides, the CDR3 is TGCGCCAGCAGCCGCGGACAGGGGGCCCCCAACTATGGCTACACCTTC. Protein product: CASSRGQGAPNYGYTF.

The V gene is TRBV9, the J gene TRBJ1-2, with TRBD1 matching 11 bases. The germline gives CDR1 SGDLS, CDR2 YYNGEE. There are 16 residues in the CDR3. V gave up 4 bases and J gave up 8 bases; unmatched junction bases: 13. CDR3 sequence (DNA): TGTGCCAGCAGCCCATGGACAGGGGGCGCTTTGGGGGGCTACACCTTC. Its protein is CASSPWTGGALGGYTF. The full variable domain, completed using reference TRBV9 and TRBJ1-2, is DSGVTQTPKHLITATGQRVTLRCSPRSGDLSVYWYQQSLDQGLQFLIQYYNGEERAKGNILERFSAQQFPDLHSELNLSSLELGDSALYFCASSPWTGGALGGYTFGSGTRLTVV.

Only a few counts were recorded for this clone. The rearrangement uses TRBV5-1 and TRBJ2-5; 16 bases are shared with TRBD2. The CDR3 is 16 residues long. Trimming cost V 4 bases and J 4 bases; bases outside gene matches: 4. The germline CDR1 and CDR2 sequences are SGHRS and YFSETQ. In DNA, the CDR3 is TGCGCCAGCAGCCAGGGACTAGCGGGGGGGCTAGAGACCCAGTACTTC. This translates into CASSQGLAGGLETQYF.

The J gene is TRBJ2-7, the V gene TRBV28; the match to TRBD2 covers 8 bases. The CDR3 extends over 12 amino acids. Germline V gene data show CDR1 as MDHEN and CDR2 as SYDVKM. With V trimmed by 7 bases and J by 6 bases, 5 bases remained unmatched. The CDR3 spells CASKGSGAEQYF. CDR3 coding DNA: TGTGCCAGCAAAGGTAGCGGGGCCGAGCAGTACTTC.